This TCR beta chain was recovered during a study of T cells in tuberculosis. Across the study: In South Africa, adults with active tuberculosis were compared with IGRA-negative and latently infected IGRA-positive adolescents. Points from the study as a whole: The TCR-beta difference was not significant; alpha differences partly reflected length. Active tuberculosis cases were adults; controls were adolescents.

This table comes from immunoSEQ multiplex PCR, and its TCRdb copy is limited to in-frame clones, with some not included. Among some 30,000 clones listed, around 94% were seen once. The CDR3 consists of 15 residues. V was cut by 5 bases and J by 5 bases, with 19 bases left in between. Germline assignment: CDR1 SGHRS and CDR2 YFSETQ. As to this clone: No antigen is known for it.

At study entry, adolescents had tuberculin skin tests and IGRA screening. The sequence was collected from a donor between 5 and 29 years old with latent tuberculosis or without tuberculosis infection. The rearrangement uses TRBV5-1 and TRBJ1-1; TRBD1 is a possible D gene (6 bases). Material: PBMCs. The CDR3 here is CASSLSGQFGTEAFF. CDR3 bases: TGCGCCAGCAGTTTAAGTGGACAGTTTGGGACTGAAGCTTTCTTT.